This TCR beta chain is drawn from a study of type 1 and type 2 diabetes patients. Study-level information: The whole study generated about 19 million paired-end reads. Points from the study as a whole: A median of one highly-expanded CD4+ clone, covering 3% to 4% of reads, occurred in type 2 diabetes. Some T1D-only expanded clones might appear in more T2D or control samples.

Donors had no other autoimmune disease or infection in four weeks. Genomic DNA was the PCR template. The TCR beta CDR3 region was amplified using 30 forward and 13 reverse primers. TCRdb independently ran MiXCR on the multiplex PCR reads; one entry per CDR3 protein. The repertoire consists of 250,000 or so distinct CDR3 sequences, with 40% to 50% occurring once and the leading ten covering roughly 15%. Comment on this clonotype: Antigen specificity is unknown.

Germline V gives CDR1 SGHVS, CDR2 FNYEAQ. The CDR3 length is 13 residues. V dropped 0 bases and J dropped 3 bases, with 5 bases sitting between them. The source of this sequence is a man aged 18 to 29 with type 2 diabetes. The rearrangement links TRBV7-6 to TRBJ1-1; D gene ambiguous. The sample comprised peripheral blood mononuclear cells (PBMCs). The CDR3: CASSLAGYTEAFF. The CDR3 bases are TGTGCCAGCAGCTTAGCAGGGTACACTGAAGCTTTCTTT.